This TCR beta chain was recorded in a study of Ad26.COV2.S vaccination and SARS-CoV-2 variants. Treatment given: approximately 18 received Ad26.COV2.S at low or high dose, single or two shots; about 5 received placebo; per-sample allocation not given. All samples were drawn on day 63, counting from the first vaccine or placebo injection. The individual, an adult aged 18-55 years, was a donor in Boston. The assay was immunoSEQ multiplex PCR, and TCRdb's table has in-frame clones only and misses some. This table has 250,000 or so clones, 87% appearing once. Study outcomes and limitations: With respect to non-spike TCR breadth, vaccine and placebo recipients were similar.

Regarding this clone: The antigen is undetermined.

The TCR sequence derives from a person aged 18-60 years who received the Ad26.COV2.S COVID-19 vaccine or a placebo. Here the sequenced sample was peripheral blood, taken in a trial of Ad26.COV2.S vaccine versus placebo.

The CDR3 coding sequence is TGTGCCAGCATCCACTCCGGGACAGGGGGGGAAAAACTGTTTTTT. Encoded protein: CASIHSGTGGEKLFF. The chain is built from TRBV2 and TRBJ1-4, with 11 bases matching TRBD1. Germline CDR1 and CDR2: SNHLY and FYNNEI. Unmatched junction bases numbered 9, after V lost 7 bases and J lost 8 bases. This CDR3 comprises 15 residues.